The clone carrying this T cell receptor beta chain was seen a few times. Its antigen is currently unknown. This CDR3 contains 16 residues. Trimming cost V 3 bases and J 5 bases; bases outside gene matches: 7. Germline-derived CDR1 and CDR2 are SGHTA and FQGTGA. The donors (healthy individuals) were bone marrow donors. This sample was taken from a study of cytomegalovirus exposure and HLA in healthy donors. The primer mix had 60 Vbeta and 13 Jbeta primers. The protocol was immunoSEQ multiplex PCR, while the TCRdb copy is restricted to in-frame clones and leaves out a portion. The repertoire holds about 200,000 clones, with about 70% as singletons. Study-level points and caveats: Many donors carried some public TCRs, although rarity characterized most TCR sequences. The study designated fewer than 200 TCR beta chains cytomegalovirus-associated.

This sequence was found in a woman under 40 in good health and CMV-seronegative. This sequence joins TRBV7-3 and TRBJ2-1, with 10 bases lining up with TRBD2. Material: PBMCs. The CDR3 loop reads CASSLDAGLADNEQFF. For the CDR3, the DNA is TGTGCCAGCAGCTTGGACGCTGGACTAGCGGACAATGAGCAGTTCTTC.